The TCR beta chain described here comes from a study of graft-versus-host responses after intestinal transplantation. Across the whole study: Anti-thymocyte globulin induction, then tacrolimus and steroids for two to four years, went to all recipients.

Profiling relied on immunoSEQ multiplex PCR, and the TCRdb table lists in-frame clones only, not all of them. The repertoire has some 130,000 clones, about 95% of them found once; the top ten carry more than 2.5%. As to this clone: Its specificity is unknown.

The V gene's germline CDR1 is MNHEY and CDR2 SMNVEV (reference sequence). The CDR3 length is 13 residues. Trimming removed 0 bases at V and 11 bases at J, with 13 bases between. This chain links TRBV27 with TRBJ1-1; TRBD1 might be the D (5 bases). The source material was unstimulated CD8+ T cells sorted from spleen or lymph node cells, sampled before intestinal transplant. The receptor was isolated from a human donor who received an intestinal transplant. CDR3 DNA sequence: TGTGCCAGCAGTTTATCGATGGGGCGGAAGGCTTTCTTT. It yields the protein CASSLSMGRKAFF.